The 26 T cell receptor beta chains below all came from one sample that was sequenced in a study of blood T cell repertoires in COVID-19. Assay: immunoSEQ multiplex PCR; the TCRdb copy retains only in-frame clones and omits some. The data show more than 150,000 clones, with about 85% seen just once and about 9.4% held by the top ten. What was sequenced was peripheral blood. These receptors originate from a woman of 80 years or more with acute or convalescent COVID-19.

This rearrangement joins TRBV4-3 to TRBJ1-1; D uncertain. CDR1 and CDR2 (germline): LGHNA, YSLEER. The length of the CDR3 is 14 residues. Trimming cost V 4 bases and J 5 bases, with 14 bases left between them. CDR3 in DNA: TGCGCCAGCAGCCCTACTACCACTGGGACTGAAGCTTTCTTT. Its translation is CASSPTTTGTEAFF.

J is TRBJ2-1 and V is TRBV7-7; TRBD1 agrees at 8 bases. V shed 3 bases and J 5 bases; nucleotides not matched to a gene: 6. In germline, CDR1 is SSHAT, CDR2 FNYEAQ (reference sequence). The CDR3 extends over 15 amino acids. CDR3 in amino acids: CASSLMTGVHNEQFF. The CDR3 bases are TGTGCCAGCAGCTTGATGACAGGGGTACACAATGAGCAGTTCTTC.

This clone has just one count. The chain couples TRBV27 to TRBJ2-7; D might be TRBD1 (6 bases). Germline loops: CDR1 MNHEY, CDR2 SMNVEV (reference sequence). V lost 8 bases to trimming and J lost 7 bases, with 21 bases between them. The CDR3 runs 14 residues. The CDR3: CASPTGYPRGEQYF. The CDR3 coding sequence is TGTGCCAGCCCAACCGGTTACCCGAGGGGGGAGCAGTACTTC.

This clone was observed a single time. The rearrangement links TRBV2 to TRBJ2-7; TRBD1 matches 8 bases. J gave up 8 bases and V 6 bases, and 9 bases lay outside the gene matches. Germline V CDR1 and CDR2: SNHLY, FYNNEI. The CDR3 spans 13 residues. CDR3: CASSRGTGNKQYF. DNA of the CDR3: TGTGCCAGCAGCCGGGGGACAGGTAACAAGCAGTACTTC.

The rearrangement links TRBV2 to TRBJ2-3; the match to TRBD2 covers 8 bases. Germline lookup yields CDR1 SNHLY and CDR2 FYNNEI. Losses at the gene ends were 7 bases for V and 0 bases for J; bases not matched to a gene: 9. CDR3 length: 16 residues. This CDR3 reads CASTGGVPVSTDTQYF. DNA for the CDR3: TGTGCCAGCACGGGGGGGGTACCGGTGAGCACAGATACGCAGTATTTT. Full variable domain (remainder filled in from reference TRBV2 and TRBJ2-3): EPEVTQTPSHQVTQMGQEVILRCVPISNHLYFYWYRQILGQKVEFLVSFYNNEISEKSEIFDDQFSVERPDGSNFTLKIRSTKLEDSAMYFCASTGGVPVSTDTQYFGPGTRLTVL.

The chain combines TRBV19 with TRBJ2-2; D is possibly TRBD1 (6 bases). The germline CDR1 and CDR2 sequences are LNHDA and SQIVND (reference sequence). The V gene lost 3 bases and the J gene lost 2 bases, with 13 bases spanning the gap. CDR3 length: 16 residues. The CDR3 DNA reads as TGTGCCAGTAGTATGATAGGACAGCTAAACACCGGGGAGCTGTTTTTT. It is translated as CASSMIGQLNTGELFF.

The genes are TRBV4-3 and TRBJ1-1, with D perhaps TRBD1 (5 bases). CDR1 LGHNA and CDR2 YSLEER come from the germline V gene. This CDR3 has 14 residues. V dropped 0 bases and J dropped 5 bases, with 10 bases sitting between them. The CDR3 is CASSQDRADTEAFF. The DNA for the CDR3 is TGCGCCAGCAGCCAAGACAGGGCTGATACTGAAGCTTTCTTT.

CDR3 nucleotides: TGTGCCAGCAGCCGTACAGGGGGCGGCTACAATGAGCAGTTCTTC. Protein product: CASSRTGGGYNEQFF. The V gene is TRBV5-4, the J gene TRBJ2-1; 9 nucleotides line up with TRBD1. This CDR3 is built from 15 residues. J was trimmed by 3 bases and V by 4 bases; bases with no gene match: 5. Germline V lookup: CDR1 SGHNT, CDR2 YYREEE (reference sequence).

The V and J genes are TRBV30 and TRBJ1-2; D gene ambiguous. This CDR3 region has 12 residues. V dropped 4 bases and J dropped 7 bases, with 13 bases sitting between them. Per the germline V gene, CDR1 is GTSNPN and CDR2 is SVGIG (reference sequence). The CDR3 spells CAWIWGVSGYTF. The CDR3 nucleotides read TGTGCCTGGATCTGGGGAGTCTCTGGCTACACCTTC. Complete variable domain (other parts from reference TRBV30 and TRBJ1-2): SQTIHQWPATLVQPVGSPLSLECTVEGTSNPNLYWYRQAAGRGLQLLFYSVGIGQISSEVPQNLSASRPQDRQFILSSKKLLLSDSGFYLCAWIWGVSGYTFGSGTRLTVV.

V gene TRBV27 combines with J gene TRBJ1-2; the match to TRBD1 covers 9 bases. Germline values: CDR1 MNHEY, CDR2 SMNVEV (reference sequence). CDR3 size: 15 residues. Germline trimming cut 6 bases from V and 8 bases from J; bases unmatched to any gene: 13. The CDR3 sequence is CASSSPGQGLRGYTF. The CDR3 bases are TGTGCCAGCAGCTCTCCCGGACAGGGGTTGAGGGGCTACACCTTC.

The genes are TRBV2 and TRBJ2-7; D possibly corresponds to TRBD1 (6 bases). There are 14 residues in the CDR3. Per germline, CDR1 SNHLY and CDR2 FYNNEI. V lost 5 bases and J 4 bases, leaving 15 bases between the germline ends. The CDR3 sequence is CASSPGTKRYEQYF. CDR3 DNA sequence: TGTGCCAGCAGTCCCGGGACAAAGAGGTACGAGCAGTACTTC.

V gene TRBV7-6 combines with J gene TRBJ2-2; 11 nucleotides match TRBD2. Germline trimming cut 5 bases from V and 5 bases from J; bases unmatched to any gene: 10. Germline V gene lookup returns CDR1 SGHVS and CDR2 FNYEAQ. The CDR3 covers 17 residues. CDR3 nucleotides: TGTGCCAGCAGCCCGCTTCCGGGACTAGCGGCTACCGGGGAGCTGTTTTTT. Encoded protein: CASSPLPGLAATGELFF. The full variable domain, rest sourced from reference TRBV7-6 and TRBJ2-2, is GAGVSQSPRYKVTKRGQDVALRCDPISGHVSLYWYRQALGQGPEFLTYFNYEAQQDKSGLPNDRFSAERPEGSISTLTIQRTEQRDSAMYRCASSPLPGLAATGELFFGEGSRLTVL.

The V gene is TRBV5-1, the J gene TRBJ2-3; 8 positions match TRBD2. V was pared by 0 bases and J by 0 bases, with 3 bases of the junction left unmatched. The CDR3 has 16 amino acids. The germline gives CDR1 SGHRS, CDR2 YFSETQ. CDR3 coding DNA: TGCGCCAGCAGCTTGGTGGCTAGCGGGAGCACAGATACGCAGTATTTT. This codes for CASSLVASGSTDTQYF.

The rearrangement uses TRBV6-5 and TRBJ2-3; 7 bases agree with TRBD2. Per the germline V gene, CDR1 is MNHEY and CDR2 is SVGAGI. Trimming took 10 bases from V and 2 from J; bases not matched to a gene: 3. This CDR3 comprises 12 residues. The CDR3 here is CATQRDTDTQYF. For the CDR3, the DNA is TGTGCCACCCAGCGGGACACAGATACGCAGTATTTT.

The V and J genes are TRBV7-3 and TRBJ2-1; 11 bases match TRBD2. V trimming: 5 bases; J trimming: 9 bases; junction bases outside the gene matches: 6. The length of the CDR3 is 14 residues. Germline V gene lookup returns CDR1 SGHTA and CDR2 FQGTGA. The CDR3 sequence is CASSPGTSGAEQFF. CDR3 DNA sequence: TGTGCCAGCAGCCCAGGGACTAGCGGTGCTGAGCAGTTCTTC.

The chain uses TRBV7-2 and TRBJ2-6; no definite D call. CDR3 length equals 14 residues. Germline assignment: CDR1 SGHTA and CDR2 FQGNSA. Trimming left V 4 bases short and J 3 bases short, with 7 bases between. The CDR3 reads CASSSLLGANVLTF. Written as DNA, the CDR3 is TGTGCCAGCAGCTCCCTACTTGGGGCCAACGTCCTGACTTTC.

The genes are TRBV19 and TRBJ1-1, with TRBD1 matching over 10 bases. This CDR3 has 14 residues. J gave up 6 bases and V 7 bases, and 8 bases lay outside the gene matches. The germline CDR1 and CDR2 sequences are LNHDA and SQIVND (reference sequence). The CDR3: CASNMGQGFAEAFF. Written as DNA, the CDR3 is TGTGCCAGTAATATGGGACAGGGGTTCGCTGAAGCTTTCTTT. Variable domain in full (rest from reference TRBV19 and TRBJ1-1): DGGITQSPKYLFRKEGQNVTLSCEQNLNHDAMYWYRQDPGQGLRLIYYSQIVNDFQKGDIAEGYSVSREKKESFPLTVTSAQKNPTAFYLCASNMGQGFAEAFFGQGTRLTVV.

The genes are TRBV7-2 and TRBJ2-1, with D perhaps matching TRBD1 (5 bases). CDR1 and CDR2 from the germline V gene are SGHTA and FQGNSA. Deletions cut 1 base from V and 2 bases from J, with 9 bases between. The CDR3 length is 15 residues. The CDR3 DNA is TGTGCCAGCAGCTTAGTTAGGGGTACCTACAATGAGCAGTTCTTC. The encoded protein is CASSLVRGTYNEQFF. Drawing the rest from reference TRBV7-2 and TRBJ2-1, the complete variable domain is GAGVSQSPSNKVTEKGKDVELRCDPISGHTALYWYRQSLGQGLEFLIYFQGNSAPDKSGLPSDRFSAERTGGSVSTLTIQRTQQEDSAVYLCASSLVRGTYNEQFFGPGTRLTVL.

The V call is TRBV7-8, the J call TRBJ1-6, with D perhaps matching TRBD1 (6 bases). CDR1 is SGHVS and CDR2 is FQNEAQ in the germline V gene. Trimming shortened V by 5 bases and J by 0 bases, and 26 bases separated the two germline ends. The CDR3 is 21 residues long. Here the CDR3 DNA reads TGTGCCAGCAGCCCTATATGGGGGGGGCAGGGCAAGAGCTCCTATAATTCACCCCTCCACTTT. It is translated as CASSPIWGGQGKSSYNSPLHF.

The rearrangement uses TRBV29-1 and TRBJ2-3; TRBD2 agrees at 7 bases. From germline, CDR1 is SQVTM and CDR2 ANQGSEA. There are 13 residues in the CDR3. With 8 bases clipped from V and 2 bases from J, the junction kept 7 bases outside the gene matches. The CDR3 bases are TGCAGCCTCATGGGGGGGTACACAGATACGCAGTATTTT. Translating gives CSLMGGYTDTQYF.

The chain recombines TRBV3-1 (or the pseudogene TRBV3-2) with TRBJ1-5; D is undetermined. CDR1 and CDR2 (germline): LGHDT, YNNKEL (reference sequence). V lost 1 base to trimming and J lost 0 bases, with 10 bases between them. The CDR3 consists of 16 residues. The CDR3 bases are TGTGCCAGCAGCCAAGGTGACTCTAATAGCAATCAGCCCCAGCATTTT. Amino acids: CASSQGDSNSNQPQHF.

The chain is built from TRBV29-1 and TRBJ2-3, with 10 bases fitting TRBD2. Losses at the gene ends were 1 base for V and 2 bases for J; bases not matched to a gene: 9. There are 17 residues in the CDR3. The germline CDR1 and CDR2 sequences are SQVTM and ANQGSEA. The CDR3 sequence: CSVEVVPSGGLTDTQYF. Written as DNA, the CDR3 is TGCAGCGTTGAAGTGGTCCCTAGCGGGGGCCTCACAGATACGCAGTATTTT.

The chain joins TRBV16 to TRBJ1-3; D uncertain. The CDR3 runs to 17 residues. Deletions cut 0 bases from V and 0 bases from J, with 12 bases between. Germline V gives CDR1 KGHSY, CDR2 FQNENV. CDR3 DNA: TGTGCCAGCAGCCAATCCTACAGCCCTGCCTCTGGAAACACCATATATTTT. Its protein is CASSQSYSPASGNTIYF.

The chain uses TRBV5-1 and TRBJ1-2, with TRBD1 as a possible D gene (5 bases). The CDR3 totals 14 residues. Deletions cut 7 bases from V and 4 bases from J, with 17 bases between. Per germline, CDR1 SGHRS and CDR2 YFSETQ. Here the CDR3 reads CASGSGGIFYGYTF. CDR3 sequence (DNA): TGCGCCAGCGGGTCGGGGGGTATTTTCTATGGCTACACCTTC.

This chain connects TRBV7-2 to TRBJ2-7, with TRBD1 identical over 9 bases. The V and J ends lost 3 bases and 6 bases, in that order; junction bases with no gene match: 9. CDR3 length equals 15 residues. CDR1 is SGHTA and CDR2 is FQGNSA in the germline V gene. The CDR3 coding sequence is TGTGCCAGCAGCTTTAGACAGGGGGTAACGGGCGAGCAGTACTTC. Protein product: CASSFRQGVTGEQYF.

This chain uses TRBV7-3 with TRBJ1-2; no reliable D call. Germline assignment: CDR1 SGHTA and CDR2 FQGTGA. This CDR3 is 14 amino acids long. The V end lost 4 bases, the J end lost 8 bases, and 17 bases lay between the germline ends. The CDR3 sequence is CASSSDPSADGYTF. The CDR3, as DNA: TGTGCCAGCAGCTCCGACCCTAGCGCAGACGGCTACACCTTC.